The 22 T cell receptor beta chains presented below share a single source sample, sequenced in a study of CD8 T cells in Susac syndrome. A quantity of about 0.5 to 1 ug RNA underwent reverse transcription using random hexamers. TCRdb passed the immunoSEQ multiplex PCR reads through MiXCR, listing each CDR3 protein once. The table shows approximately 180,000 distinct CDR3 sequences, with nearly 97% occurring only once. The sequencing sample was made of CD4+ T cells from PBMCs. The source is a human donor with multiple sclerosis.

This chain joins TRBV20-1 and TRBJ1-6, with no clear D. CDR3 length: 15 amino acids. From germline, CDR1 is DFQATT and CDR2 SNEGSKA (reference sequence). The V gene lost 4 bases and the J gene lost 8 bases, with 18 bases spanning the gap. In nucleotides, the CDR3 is TGCAGTGCTACAGACCTCCCCCAGAAGGATTCACCCCTCCACTTT. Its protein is CSATDLPQKDSPLHF.

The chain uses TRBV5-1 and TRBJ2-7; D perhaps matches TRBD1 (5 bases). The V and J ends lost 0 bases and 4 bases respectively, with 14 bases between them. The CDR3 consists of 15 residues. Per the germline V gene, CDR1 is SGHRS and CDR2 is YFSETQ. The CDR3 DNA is TGCGCCAGCAGCTTGGAAAGCAGGGTGGTGTACGAGCAGTACTTC. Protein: CASSLESRVVYEQYF.

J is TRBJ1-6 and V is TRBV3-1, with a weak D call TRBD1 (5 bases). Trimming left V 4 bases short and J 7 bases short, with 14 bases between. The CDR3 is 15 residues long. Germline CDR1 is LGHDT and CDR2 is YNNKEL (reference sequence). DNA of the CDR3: TGTGCCAGCAGCCGGACTGACAGCGCCAATTCACCCCTCCACTTT. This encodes CASSRTDSANSPLHF.

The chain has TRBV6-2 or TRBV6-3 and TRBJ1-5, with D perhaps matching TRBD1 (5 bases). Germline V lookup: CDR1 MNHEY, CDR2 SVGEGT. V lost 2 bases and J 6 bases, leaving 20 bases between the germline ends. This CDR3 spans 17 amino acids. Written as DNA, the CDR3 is TGTGCCAGCAGTTACCCCCGGCCGGCACGAGGGGTTCAGCCCCAGCATTTT. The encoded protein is CASSYPRPARGVQPQHF.

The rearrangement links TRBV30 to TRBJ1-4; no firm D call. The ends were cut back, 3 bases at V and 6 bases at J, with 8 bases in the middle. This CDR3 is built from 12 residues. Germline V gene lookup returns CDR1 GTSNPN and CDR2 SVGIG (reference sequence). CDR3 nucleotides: TGTGCCTGGAGAGGACCCGATGAAAAACTGTTTTTT. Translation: CAWRGPDEKLFF.

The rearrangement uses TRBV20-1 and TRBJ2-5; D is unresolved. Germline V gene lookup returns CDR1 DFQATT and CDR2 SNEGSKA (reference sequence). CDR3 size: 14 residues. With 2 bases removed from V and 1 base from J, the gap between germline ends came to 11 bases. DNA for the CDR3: TGCAGTGCTAGAATTCTAGTTCTCCAAGAGACCCAGTACTTC. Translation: CSARILVLQETQYF.

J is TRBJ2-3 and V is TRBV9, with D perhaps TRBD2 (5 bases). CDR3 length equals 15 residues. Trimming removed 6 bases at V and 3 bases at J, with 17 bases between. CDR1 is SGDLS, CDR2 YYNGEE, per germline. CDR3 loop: CASTAGGAETDTQYF. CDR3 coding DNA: TGTGCCAGCACCGCTGGTGGAGCGGAGACAGATACGCAGTATTTT. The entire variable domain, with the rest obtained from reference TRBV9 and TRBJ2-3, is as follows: DSGVTQTPKHLITATGQRVTLRCSPRSGDLSVYWYQQSLDQGLQFLIQYYNGEERAKGNILERFSAQQFPDLHSELNLSSLELGDSALYFCASTAGGAETDTQYFGPGTRLTVL.

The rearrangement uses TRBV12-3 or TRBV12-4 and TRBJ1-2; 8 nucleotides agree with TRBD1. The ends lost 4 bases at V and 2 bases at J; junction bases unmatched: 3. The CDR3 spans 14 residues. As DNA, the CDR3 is TGTGCCAGCAGTTCGTACAGGGGGAACTATGGCTACACCTTC. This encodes CASSSYRGNYGYTF.

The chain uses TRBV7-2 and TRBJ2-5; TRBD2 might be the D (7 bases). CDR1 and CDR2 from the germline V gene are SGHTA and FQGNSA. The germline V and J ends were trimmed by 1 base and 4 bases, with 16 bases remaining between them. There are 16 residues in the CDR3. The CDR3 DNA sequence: TGTGCCAGCAGCTTAGACCGAGGGGGGGCGGGAGAGACCCAGTACTTC. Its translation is CASSLDRGGAGETQYF.

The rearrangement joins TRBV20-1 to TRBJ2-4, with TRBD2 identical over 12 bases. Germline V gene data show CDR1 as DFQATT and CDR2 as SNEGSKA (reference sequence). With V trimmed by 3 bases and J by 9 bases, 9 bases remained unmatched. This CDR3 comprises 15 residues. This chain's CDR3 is CSASPSGGAEGIQYF. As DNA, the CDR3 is TGCAGTGCTAGTCCTAGCGGGGGGGCAGAAGGCATTCAGTACTTC.

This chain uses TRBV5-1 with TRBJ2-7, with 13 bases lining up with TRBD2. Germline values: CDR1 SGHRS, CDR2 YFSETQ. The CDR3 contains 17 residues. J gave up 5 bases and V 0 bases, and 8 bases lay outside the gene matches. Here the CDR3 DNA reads TGCGCCAGCAGCTTGGCCGAGGGACTAGCGGGACCGCACGAGCAGTACTTC. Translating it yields CASSLAEGLAGPHEQYF.

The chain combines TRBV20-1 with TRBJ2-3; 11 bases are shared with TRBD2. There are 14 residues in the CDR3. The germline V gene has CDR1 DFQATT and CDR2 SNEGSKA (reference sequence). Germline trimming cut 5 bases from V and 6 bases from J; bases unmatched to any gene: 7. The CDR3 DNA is TGCAGTGCTTACTTAGCGGGGGGGCCGGATACGCAGTATTTT. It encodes CSAYLAGGPDTQYF.

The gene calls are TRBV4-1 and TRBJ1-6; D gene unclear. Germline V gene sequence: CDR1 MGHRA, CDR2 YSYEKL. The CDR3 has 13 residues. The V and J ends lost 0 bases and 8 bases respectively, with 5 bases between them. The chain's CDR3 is CASSQEVDSPLHF. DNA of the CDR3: TGCGCCAGCAGCCAAGAGGTGGATTCACCCCTCCACTTT.

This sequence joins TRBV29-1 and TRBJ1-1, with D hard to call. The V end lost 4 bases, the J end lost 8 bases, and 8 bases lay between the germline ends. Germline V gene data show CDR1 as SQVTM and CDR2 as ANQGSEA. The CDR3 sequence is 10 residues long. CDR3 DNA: TGCAGCGTTGGGTACCTCGAAGCTTTCTTT. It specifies CSVGYLEAFF.

CDR3 region: CASRTPGTGGTGELFF. CDR3 sequence (DNA): TGCGCCAGCAGGACGCCCGGGACAGGGGGCACCGGGGAGCTGTTTTTT. The chain recombines TRBV5-1 with TRBJ2-2; 11 bases fit TRBD1. The CDR3 runs 16 residues. J was trimmed by 4 bases and V by 5 bases; bases with no gene match: 7. CDR1 and CDR2 (germline): SGHRS, YFSETQ.

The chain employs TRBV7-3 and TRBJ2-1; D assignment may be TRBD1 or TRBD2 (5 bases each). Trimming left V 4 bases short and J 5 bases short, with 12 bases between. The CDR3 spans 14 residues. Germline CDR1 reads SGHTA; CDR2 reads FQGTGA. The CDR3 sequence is CASSYPGTNNEQFF. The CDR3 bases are TGTGCCAGCAGCTATCCCGGGACCAACAATGAGCAGTTCTTC.

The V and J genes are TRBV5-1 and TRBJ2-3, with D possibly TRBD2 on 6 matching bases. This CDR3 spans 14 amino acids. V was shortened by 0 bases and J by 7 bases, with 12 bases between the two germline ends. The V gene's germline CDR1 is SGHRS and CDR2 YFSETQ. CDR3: CASSLVAGGNTQYF. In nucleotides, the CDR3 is TGCGCCAGCAGCTTGGTGGCCGGAGGGAATACGCAGTATTTT.

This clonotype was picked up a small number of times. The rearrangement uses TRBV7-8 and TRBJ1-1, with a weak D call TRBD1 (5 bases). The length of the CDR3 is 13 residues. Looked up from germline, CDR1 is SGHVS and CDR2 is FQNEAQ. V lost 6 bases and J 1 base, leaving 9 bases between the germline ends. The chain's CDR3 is CASSRGGNTEAFF. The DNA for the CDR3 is TGTGCCAGCAGTCGGGGGGGGAACACTGAAGCTTTCTTT.

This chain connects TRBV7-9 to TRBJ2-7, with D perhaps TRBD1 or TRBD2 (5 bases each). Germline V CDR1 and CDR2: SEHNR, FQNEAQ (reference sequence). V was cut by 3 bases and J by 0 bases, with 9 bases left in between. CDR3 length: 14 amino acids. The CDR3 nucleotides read TGTGCCAGCAGCTTCCGGGACCACTCCTACGAGCAGTACTTC. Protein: CASSFRDHSYEQYF.

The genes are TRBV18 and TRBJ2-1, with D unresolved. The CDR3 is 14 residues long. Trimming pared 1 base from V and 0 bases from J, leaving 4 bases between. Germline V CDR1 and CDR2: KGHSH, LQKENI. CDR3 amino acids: CASSPLISYNEQFF. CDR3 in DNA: TGTGCCAGCTCACCACTGATCTCCTACAATGAGCAGTTCTTC.

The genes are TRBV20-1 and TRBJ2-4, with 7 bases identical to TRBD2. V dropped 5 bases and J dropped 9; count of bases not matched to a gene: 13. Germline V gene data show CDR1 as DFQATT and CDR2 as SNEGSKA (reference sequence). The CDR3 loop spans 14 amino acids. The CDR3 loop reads CSAAKGLGLGIQYF. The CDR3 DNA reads TGCAGTGCTGCCAAAGGACTAGGTCTTGGCATTCAGTACTTC.

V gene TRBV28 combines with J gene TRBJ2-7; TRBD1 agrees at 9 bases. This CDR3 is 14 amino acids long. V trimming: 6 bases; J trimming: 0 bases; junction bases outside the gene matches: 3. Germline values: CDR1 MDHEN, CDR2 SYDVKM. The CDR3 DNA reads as TGTGCCAGCAGCGGGACAGGGTTCTCCTACGAGCAGTACTTC. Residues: CASSGTGFSYEQYF.